The sequence of this T cell receptor (beta chain) was determined in a study of identical twins. Findings of the study overall: The presence of invariant MAIT and iNKT cells could partly confound analyses of zero-insertion sequences. The conclusions drew on cross-sectional statistical analysis instead of tracking the same donors.

This clonotype came up a few times. Its antigen is as yet unknown. Unique molecular identifiers were present on cDNA, and template switching added a universal primer site. TCRdb redid the calling of the 5' RACE reads with MiXCR, one entry per CDR3 protein. The repertoire holds about 700,000 distinct CDR3 sequences, with around 6% as singletons. Everyone who donated was a healthy Caucasian. CDR1 and CDR2 (germline): MDHEN, SYDVKM. The germline V and J ends were trimmed by 5 bases and 4 bases, with 14 bases remaining between them. This CDR3 has 15 residues. The sequencing input was naive T cells sorted from blood. The origin of this receptor is a man aged 18 to 29 in good health. The J gene is TRBJ2-2, the V gene TRBV28, with D possibly being TRBD1 (6 bases). The chain's CDR3 is CASSIYRAGTGELFF. CDR3 DNA sequence: TGTGCCAGCAGTATTTACAGGGCTGGCACCGGGGAGCTGTTTTTT.